This T cell receptor (beta chain) was identified during a study of T cell responses to AZD1222 COVID-19 vaccine. Study-level findings and limits: Unmutated variant regions are reportedly targeted by nearly half of spike-specific TCRs. Of the AZD1222 recipients, only five to seven were seropositive at baseline.

Per the germline V gene, CDR1 is MDHEN and CDR2 is SYDVKM. The CDR3 loop spans 14 amino acids. V trimming: 2 bases; J trimming: 2 bases; junction bases outside the gene matches: 2. Clones were read by immunoSEQ multiplex PCR, and TCRdb kept only the in-frame ones, dropping some. The sample has about 86,000 clones, about 72% seen once; the top ten hold around 21%. Regarding this clone: The antigen is unknown.

The source was peripheral blood, collected on day 0 of AZD1222 vaccination. This clonotype was sampled from an adult in good health. The chain couples TRBV28 to TRBJ2-7; TRBD2 matches 8 bases. The CDR3 protein is CASSLTGGPYEQYF. DNA for the CDR3: TGTGCCAGCAGTTTAACGGGAGGGCCCTACGAGCAGTACTTC.